A single sample gave rise to the 31 T cell receptor beta chains below, sequenced in a study of cytomegalovirus exposure and HLA in healthy donors. PCR used 60 Vbeta primers and 13 Jbeta primers. Data came from immunoSEQ multiplex PCR; TCRdb stores just in-frame clones and leaves some out. The repertoire has under 150,000 clones, just under 85% of them found once; the top ten carry about 1.5%. Sequencing was done on a sample of PBMCs. Receptor source: a man aged 25 to 40 in good health and CMV-seropositive.

V is TRBV6-1 and J is TRBJ2-3, with D possibly being TRBD2 (6 bases). The CDR3 extends over 14 amino acids. V dropped 6 bases and J dropped 1 base, with 11 bases sitting between them. CDR1 is MNHNS, CDR2 SASEGT, per germline. CDR3 sequence (DNA): TGTGCCAGCAGAGCGGGTTACGGCACAGATACGCAGTATTTT. Translation: CASRAGYGTDTQYF.

The chain carries TRBV19 and TRBJ2-1, with D possibly being TRBD1 (6 bases). Germline V gives CDR1 LNHDA, CDR2 SQIVND (reference sequence). V gave up 6 bases and J gave up 8 bases, with 20 bases separating them. This CDR3 contains 15 residues. The DNA for the CDR3 is TGTGCCAGTAGGGGGACAAGTCGCCCTCTGGATGAGCAGTTCTTC. The encoded protein is CASRGTSRPLDEQFF.

V is TRBV6-5 and J is TRBJ2-1, with D perhaps TRBD1 (6 bases). CDR1 MNHEY and CDR2 SVGAGI come from the germline V gene. CDR3 length equals 15 residues. Trimming removed 4 bases at V and 6 bases at J, with 16 bases between. Here the CDR3 reads CASSSPGQGSNEQFF. CDR3 coding DNA: TGTGCCAGCAGTTCTCCGGGACAAGGGTCCAATGAGCAGTTCTTC.

This chain uses TRBV11-3 with TRBJ1-5, with TRBD1 identical over 9 bases. Germline V gene sequence: CDR1 SGHNT, CDR2 YENEEA. The CDR3 spans 17 residues. V shed 6 bases and J 2 bases; nucleotides not matched to a gene: 11. CDR3 nucleotide sequence: TGTGCCAGCAGGACGATACAGGGGGCGAATGGCAATCAGCCCCAGCATTTT. It specifies CASRTIQGANGNQPQHF.

The V call is TRBV5-6, the J call TRBJ2-5; the D is unclear. The assigned J gene may be wrong: the sequence end matches TRBJ2-7 better. This CDR3 spans 15 amino acids. The germline CDR1 and CDR2 sequences are SGHDT and YYEEEE. CDR3 amino acids: CASSLLQITSYEQYF. As DNA, the CDR3 is TGTGCCAGCAGCTTGTTACAGATTACCTCCTACGAGCAGTACTTC.

The chain employs TRBV4-1 and TRBJ1-1; the D is unclear. V lost 2 bases to trimming and J lost 2 bases, with 6 bases between them. In germline, CDR1 is MGHRA, CDR2 YSYEKL. The CDR3 contains 13 residues. The CDR3 is CASSQTVNTEAFF. In nucleotides, the CDR3 is TGCGCCAGCAGCCAAACGGTTAACACTGAAGCTTTCTTT.

This chain uses TRBV5-5 with TRBJ1-2; weak D call: TRBD1 (5 bases). Germline values: CDR1 SGHKS, CDR2 YYEKEE (reference sequence). The V and J ends lost 3 bases and 4 bases respectively, with 13 bases between them. The CDR3 runs 14 residues. CDR3 bases: TGTGCCAGCAGCTCCGGAAGGGACTTCTATGGCTACACCTTC. Translating gives CASSSGRDFYGYTF.

This clone has a single count. The CDR3 reads CASSRGGSQETQYF. Here the CDR3 DNA reads TGTGCCAGCAGCAGGGGGGGGTCCCAAGAGACCCAGTACTTC. The J gene is TRBJ2-5, the V gene TRBV7-3; a possible D gene is TRBD2 (7 bases). CDR3 length: 14 amino acids. Looked up from germline, CDR1 is SGHTA and CDR2 is FQGTGA. Trimming stripped 5 bases from V and 1 base from J, with 11 bases between.

This clone has a single count. The chain links TRBV5-1 to TRBJ2-3; 15 positions agree with TRBD2. After removal of 4 bases from V and 5 bases from J, the junction contained 5 bases not matched to a gene. The CDR3 runs to 16 residues. The germline V gene encodes CDR1 SGHRS and CDR2 YFSETQ. For the CDR3, the DNA is TGCGCCAGCAGCCTAGGACTAGCGGGGGGGCGAGATACGCAGTATTTT. This gives the protein CASSLGLAGGRDTQYF.

Only a few counts were recorded for this clone. CDR3: CASSWPGYGYTF. CDR3 nucleotides: TGTGCCAGCAGCTGGCCAGGATATGGCTACACCTTC. The gene calls are TRBV5-4 and TRBJ1-2; D remains unclear. The germline V gene encodes CDR1 SGHNT and CDR2 YYREEE (reference sequence). V gave up 3 bases and J gave up 5 bases, with 8 bases separating them. The CDR3 covers 12 residues.

This chain joins TRBV27 and TRBJ2-1; TRBD2 matches at 13 bases. V trimming: 6 bases; J trimming: 14 bases; junction bases outside the gene matches: 10. This CDR3 has 14 residues. The V gene's germline CDR1 is MNHEY and CDR2 SMNVEV (reference sequence). CDR3 DNA: TGTGCCAGCAGAACCGGGACTAGCGGGATGAGAAAGTTCTTC. Translation gives CASRTGTSGMRKFF.

This clone is a singleton in its sample. This rearrangement joins TRBV6-1 to TRBJ2-7; 12 nucleotides align to TRBD1. The CDR3 consists of 16 residues. V was pared by 3 bases and J by 6 bases, with 9 bases of the junction left unmatched. Germline V CDR1 and CDR2: MNHNS, SASEGT. CDR3 in amino acids: CASSDIRDRGPGEQYF. As DNA, the CDR3 is TGTGCCAGCAGTGATATCCGGGACAGGGGGCCGGGCGAGCAGTACTTC.

V and J are TRBV27 and TRBJ2-7, with D tentatively TRBD2 (5 bases). The germline V gene has CDR1 MNHEY and CDR2 SMNVEV (reference sequence). The CDR3 is 13 amino acids. The V end was cut by 2 bases, the J end by 2 bases, with 7 bases between. DNA for the CDR3: TGTGCCAGCAGTTTAGGGAGACCCTACGAGCAGTACTTC. Its protein is CASSLGRPYEQYF.

The chain recombines TRBV28 with TRBJ2-3; 11 positions match TRBD1. Germline-derived CDR1 and CDR2 are MDHEN and SYDVKM. Germline trimming cut 4 bases from V and 4 bases from J; bases unmatched to any gene: 4. CDR3 length: 15 amino acids. The CDR3 DNA sequence: TGTGCCAGCAGTTGGACAGGGGGCTTTTCAGATACGCAGTATTTT. It translates to CASSWTGGFSDTQYF. The entire variable domain, with the rest obtained from reference TRBV28 and TRBJ2-3, is as follows: DVKVTQSSRYLVKRTGEKVFLECVQDMDHENMFWYRQDPGLGLRLIYFSYDVKMKEKGDIPEGYSVSREKKERFSLILESASTNQTSMYLCASSWTGGFSDTQYFGPGTRLTVL.

The chain recombines TRBV5-8 with TRBJ2-2; no definite D call. There are 16 residues in the CDR3. Between the trimmed V and J ends, which lost 0 bases and 0 bases, there was a span of 9 bases. CDR1 SGHTS and CDR2 YDEGEE come from the germline V gene. The CDR3 DNA is TGTGCCAGCAGCTTGGGGCAGCGCACGAACACCGGGGAGCTGTTTTTT. Protein sequence: CASSLGQRTNTGELFF. The entire variable domain, with the rest obtained from reference TRBV5-8 and TRBJ2-2, is as follows: EAGVTQSPTHLIKTRGQQATLRCSPISGHTSVYWYQQALGLGLQFLLWYDEGEERNRGNFPPRFSGRQFPNYSSELNVNALELEDSALYLCASSLGQRTNTGELFFGEGSRLTVL.

The V call is TRBV7-7, the J call TRBJ2-2; D is ambiguous. The CDR3 spans 12 residues. Germline V gene sequence: CDR1 SSHAT, CDR2 FNYEAQ (reference sequence). The V gene lost 5 bases and the J gene lost 7 bases, with 8 bases spanning the gap. In DNA, the CDR3 is TGTGCCAGCAGCCCGCGCGGCGGGGAGCTGTTTTTT. This encodes CASSPRGGELFF. Looking up the rest from reference TRBV7-7 and TRBJ2-2 gives the full variable domain: GAGVSQSPRYKVTKRGQDVTLRCDPISSHATLYWYQQALGQGPEFLTYFNYEAQPDKSGLPSDRFSAERPEGSISTLTIQRTEQRDSAMYRCASSPRGGELFFGEGSRLTVL.

The chain links TRBV18 to TRBJ2-3; a weak D match, TRBD2 (6 bases). V was shortened by 7 bases and J by 7 bases, with 12 bases between the two germline ends. CDR1 KGHSH and CDR2 LQKENI come from the germline V gene. The CDR3 is made up of 12 amino acids. CDR3 protein: CASLGGDHTQYF. The CDR3 coding sequence is TGTGCCAGCTTAGGCGGGGATCATACGCAGTATTTT.

This clone occurred a few times. The rearrangement uses TRBV6-1 and TRBJ1-5, with TRBD1 identical over 7 bases. V shed 4 bases and J 5 bases; nucleotides not matched to a gene: 8. The CDR3 contains 15 residues. Looked up from germline, CDR1 is MNHNS and CDR2 is SASEGT. The DNA for the CDR3 is TGTGCCAGCAGTGGGGGGGCAGGGGGTTATCAGCCCCAGCATTTT. Its protein product is CASSGGAGGYQPQHF.

This rearrangement joins TRBV11-2 to TRBJ2-7; 12 nucleotides agree with TRBD2. From germline, CDR1 is SGHAT and CDR2 FQNNGV. CDR3 length: 15 amino acids. J was trimmed by 7 bases and V by 5 bases; bases with no gene match: 9. The CDR3 nucleotides read TGTGCCAGCAGCCCCCTGACTAGCGGGGGACTTGAGCAGTACTTC. It codes for CASSPLTSGGLEQYF. Full variable domain (missing parts from reference TRBV11-2 and TRBJ2-7): EAGVAQSPRYKIIEKRQSVAFWCNPISGHATLYWYQQILGQGPKLLIQFQNNGVVDDSQLPKDRFSAERLKGVDSTLKIQPAKLEDSAVYLCASSPLTSGGLEQYFGPGTRLTVT.

CDR3 DNA sequence: TGTGCCAGCAGTACCCAGGGGGCGGCCTATGGCTACACCTTC. Its translation is CASSTQGAAYGYTF. The chain combines TRBV28 with TRBJ1-2; 8 nucleotides match TRBD1. V lost 5 bases, J lost 4 bases, and 6 bases stayed unmatched. From germline, CDR1 is MDHEN and CDR2 SYDVKM. This CDR3 has 14 residues.

This clone showed up just a few times. The chain links TRBV7-2 to TRBJ2-5, with D possibly matching TRBD2 (5 bases). TRBJ2-7 explains the end of the DNA better; the J call may be wrong. Germline V CDR1 and CDR2: SGHTA, FQGNSA. The CDR3 spans 14 residues. The CDR3, as DNA: TGTGCCAGCAGCTTAGGGCTAGCTCGGTACGAGCAGTACTTC. This codes for CASSLGLARYEQYF.

The chain uses TRBV11-3 and TRBJ1-2; D ambiguous. The CDR3 has 14 amino acids. Germline assignment: CDR1 SGHNT and CDR2 YENEEA. V was pared by 6 bases and J by 2 bases, with 13 bases between. CDR3 amino acids: CASSPRPGNYGYTF. In nucleotides, the CDR3 is TGTGCCAGCAGTCCCCGGCCAGGAAACTATGGCTACACCTTC.

The chain is built from TRBV6-1 and TRBJ2-1; 10 bases map to TRBD2. The CDR3 has 16 amino acids. V was pared by 4 bases and J by 7 bases, with 10 bases of the junction left unmatched. Germline assignment: CDR1 MNHNS and CDR2 SASEGT. CDR3 sequence reads: CASSARGSGRQNEQFF. CDR3 DNA sequence: TGTGCCAGCAGTGCTCGGGGTAGCGGGAGGCAGAATGAGCAGTTCTTC.

The chain recombines TRBV5-4 with TRBJ2-7, with D perhaps matching TRBD2 (6 bases). In germline, CDR1 is SGHNT, CDR2 YYREEE (reference sequence). The CDR3 is 15 residues long. V was shortened by 4 bases and J by 6 bases, with 20 bases between the two germline ends. The CDR3 reads CASSVRGSGVGEQYF. CDR3 nucleotides: TGTGCCAGCAGCGTAAGGGGATCGGGGGTTGGCGAGCAGTACTTC. The complete variable domain, with remaining parts taken from reference TRBV5-4 and TRBJ2-7, reads ETGVTQSPTHLIKTRGQQVTLRCSSQSGHNTVSWYQQALGQGPQFIFQYYREEENGRGNFPPRFSGLQFPNYSSELNVNALELDDSALYLCASSVRGSGVGEQYFGPGTRLTVT.

V and J are TRBV5-1 and TRBJ2-5; 11 bases align to TRBD2. V was pared by 0 bases and J by 1 base, with 2 bases of the junction left unmatched. From germline, CDR1 is SGHRS and CDR2 YFSETQ. This CDR3 has 16 amino acids. The CDR3 DNA is TGCGCCAGCAGCTTGGATAGCGGGGGGGGCCAAGAGACCCAGTACTTC. Its translation is CASSLDSGGGQETQYF.

The chain carries TRBV6-6 and TRBJ1-5; 9 bases fit TRBD1. The CDR3 is made up of 15 amino acids. Germline V gene data show CDR1 as MNHNY and CDR2 as SVGAGI (reference sequence). The junction had 9 bases not matched to a gene; V was cut back by 7 bases and J by 5 bases. CDR3 protein: CASKKGTGLYQPQHF. CDR3 coding DNA: TGTGCCAGCAAGAAAGGGACAGGGCTTTATCAGCCCCAGCATTTT.

This chain uses TRBV30 with TRBJ2-3; possible D gene TRBD1, 6 bases. V lost 3 bases and J lost 0, with 10 bases in between. CDR3 length: 14 amino acids. CDR1 and CDR2 from the germline V gene are GTSNPN and SVGIG (reference sequence). The CDR3 sequence is CAWRTRGSTDTQYF. The CDR3 region has the DNA TGTGCCTGGAGGACCAGGGGAAGCACAGATACGCAGTATTTT.

V gene TRBV19 combines with J gene TRBJ1-5; TRBD1 might be the D (5 bases). Looked up from germline, CDR1 is LNHDA and CDR2 is SQIVND (reference sequence). CDR3 length: 13 amino acids. Trimming removed 4 bases at V and 3 bases at J, with 7 bases between. CDR3 nucleotide sequence: TGTGCCAGTAGTAGACAGTACAATCAGCCCCAGCATTTT. Protein sequence: CASSRQYNQPQHF.

The chain links TRBV13 to TRBJ1-3, with D possibly being TRBD1 (6 bases). The V end was cut by 5 bases, the J end by 1 base, with 9 bases between. The CDR3 length is 14 residues. In germline, CDR1 is PRHDT, CDR2 FYEKMQ (reference sequence). CDR3 in DNA: TGTGCCAGCAGCCGGACAGTTTCTGGAAACACCATATATTTT. Its translation: CASSRTVSGNTIYF.

The V call is TRBV5-1, the J call TRBJ2-7; tentatively, D is TRBD1 (5 bases). The CDR3 has 13 residues. Trimming removed 6 bases from V and 1 base from J, with 11 bases in between. Germline loops: CDR1 SGHRS, CDR2 YFSETQ. The CDR3 DNA reads as TGCGCCAGCACGGAGACAGATTCCTACGAGCAGTACTTC. Encoded protein: CASTETDSYEQYF.

This chain uses TRBV7-7 with TRBJ2-1; 7 bases are shared with TRBD2. Germline V gives CDR1 SSHAT, CDR2 FNYEAQ (reference sequence). The CDR3 contains 15 residues. With 3 bases clipped from V and 8 bases from J, the junction kept 10 bases outside the gene matches. In DNA form, the CDR3 reads TGTGCCAGCAGCTTCTCGTTGGCGGGAGAAGATGAGCAGTTCTTC. Translated, it gives CASSFSLAGEDEQFF.